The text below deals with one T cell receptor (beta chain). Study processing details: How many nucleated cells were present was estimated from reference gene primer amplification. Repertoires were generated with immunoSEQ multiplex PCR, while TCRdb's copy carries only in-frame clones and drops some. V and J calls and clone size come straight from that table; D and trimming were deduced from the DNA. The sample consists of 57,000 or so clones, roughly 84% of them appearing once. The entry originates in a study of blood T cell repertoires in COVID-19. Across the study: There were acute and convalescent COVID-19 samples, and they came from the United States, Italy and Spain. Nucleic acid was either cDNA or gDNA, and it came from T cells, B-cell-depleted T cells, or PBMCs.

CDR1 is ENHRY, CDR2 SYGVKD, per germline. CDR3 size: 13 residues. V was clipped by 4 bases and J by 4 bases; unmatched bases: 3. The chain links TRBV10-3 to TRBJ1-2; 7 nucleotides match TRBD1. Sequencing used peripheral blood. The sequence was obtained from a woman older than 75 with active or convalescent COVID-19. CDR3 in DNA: TGTGCCATCAGTGGCGACAGGGCCTATGGCTACACCTTC. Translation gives CAISGDRAYGYTF.